This is a list of T cell receptor beta chains from one sample in a study of T-cell reconstitution after alpha-beta-depleted transplantation in children. TCRdb called the PCR reads again in MiXCR, with one record for every CDR3 protein. In the table there are around 600,000 distinct CDR3 sequences, over 9.5% of which are singletons. The material sequenced was PBMCs from the stem cell graft donor, taken from the stem cell graft. The origin of the receptors is a human donor who donated a stem cell graft to a child with acute myeloid leukemia. Both conserved end residues are part of each CDR3. A D gene is named only where the DNA matches it firmly.

v_gene,d_gene,j_gene,CDR3aa
TRBV12-3/TRBV12-4,NA,TRBJ2-7,CASSQKPAGQRSYEQYF
TRBV28,NA,TRBJ2-1,CASSFPQGLSRYNEQFF
TRBV6-5,NA,TRBJ2-7,CASRRRPEPYEQYF
TRBV5-1,TRBD2,TRBJ2-3,CASRTSGREGDTQYF
TRBV6-2/TRBV6-3,NA,TRBJ2-1,CASSEVYNEQFF
TRBV28,NA,TRBJ1-2,CASTSGGTNYGYTF
TRBV6-1,NA,TRBJ2-7,CASRTPGRINYEQYF
TRBV5-5,NA,TRBJ2-3,CASSLVGLKADTQYF
TRBV20-1,NA,TRBJ2-5,CSAGPQETQYF
TRBV4-2,NA,TRBJ2-7,CASSQEGIATYEQYF
TRBV6-1,NA,TRBJ2-4,CASTGGDVRGGKNIQYF
TRBV28,NA,TRBJ1-1,CASSFLSTEAFF
TRBV11-2,TRBD2,TRBJ2-1,CASSQSGSQNNEQFF
TRBV7-7,TRBD1,TRBJ2-3,CASSSRDSDTQYF
TRBV28,NA,TRBJ2-2,CASSLSQRELFF
TRBV5-6,NA,TRBJ2-5,CASSGRSGSKGTQYF
TRBV6-2/TRBV6-3,NA,TRBJ2-7,CASSMTLPEQYF
TRBV4-2,NA,TRBJ1-1,CASSGVDTEAFF
TRBV20-1,NA,TRBJ2-5,CSARWLLVQETQYF
TRBV5-4,NA,TRBJ1-6,CASSESTGPSFFLHF
TRBV5-1,TRBD2,TRBJ2-1,CASSLAPSGIYNEQFF
TRBV5-1,TRBD2,TRBJ2-7,CASSIGLASSYEQYF
TRBV30,NA,TRBJ2-1,CAWTRSLGRGNEQFF
TRBV15,TRBD1,TRBJ1-2,CATSREGTGGIGYTF
TRBV5-1,NA,TRBJ2-5,CASSLANGGGETQYF
TRBV30,NA,TRBJ2-7,CAWIGSYEQYF
TRBV28,TRBD2,TRBJ2-5,CASSLVTSGSPQETQYF
TRBV5-1,NA,TRBJ1-6,CASSLAGTVNNSPLHF
TRBV14,NA,TRBJ2-7,CASSQHQISYEQYF
TRBV7-2,TRBD2,TRBJ2-5,CASSRGLAGSWETQYF
TRBV6-1,TRBD1,TRBJ2-5,CAFPPDRGRIVETQYF
TRBV10-3,NA,TRBJ2-5,CAISREETQYF
TRBV20-1,NA,TRBJ2-7,CSAILAASYEQYF
TRBV7-6,NA,TRBJ1-5,CASSLVRGKSNQPQHF
TRBV12-3/TRBV12-4,NA,TRBJ1-5,CASSLTDDSNQPQHF
TRBV29-1,TRBD2,TRBJ2-3,CSVEREGLGGDTQYF
TRBV27,TRBD1,TRBJ2-7,CASSLHRGSDSPYEQYF
TRBV20-1,NA,TRBJ2-1,CSSRGSSYNEQFF
TRBV27,NA,TRBJ2-2,CASTLVVGGELFF
TRBV28,NA,TRBJ2-1,CASSLGQHYNNEQFF
TRBV2,NA,TRBJ1-1,CASSWERRTEAFF
TRBV29-1,NA,TRBJ2-7,CSVEGGTPWEDEQYF
TRBV6-5,TRBD2,TRBJ2-2,CASSYSGLAGGPAGELFF
TRBV30,TRBD1,TRBJ2-7,CAWAPLQGTEQYF
TRBV18,TRBD2,TRBJ2-7,CASSPLGTSGRNEQYF
TRBV27,TRBD1,TRBJ1-2,CASTPGGHYGYTF
TRBV30,TRBD2,TRBJ2-5,CACQRERRETQYF
TRBV4-2,NA,TRBJ1-4,CASSQDFPTNEKLFF
TRBV28,TRBD2,TRBJ2-5,CASTLRGGIKETQYF
TRBV7-9,NA,TRBJ1-6,CASSASGSYNSPLHF
TRBV20-1,NA,TRBJ1-1,CSARVGRGYTEAFF
TRBV6-2/TRBV6-3,TRBD2,TRBJ2-5,CASRTSGSLETQYF
TRBV6-1,NA,TRBJ2-1,CASRTVRGLRNEQFF
TRBV10-3,NA,TRBJ2-2,CAIRSLTGELFF